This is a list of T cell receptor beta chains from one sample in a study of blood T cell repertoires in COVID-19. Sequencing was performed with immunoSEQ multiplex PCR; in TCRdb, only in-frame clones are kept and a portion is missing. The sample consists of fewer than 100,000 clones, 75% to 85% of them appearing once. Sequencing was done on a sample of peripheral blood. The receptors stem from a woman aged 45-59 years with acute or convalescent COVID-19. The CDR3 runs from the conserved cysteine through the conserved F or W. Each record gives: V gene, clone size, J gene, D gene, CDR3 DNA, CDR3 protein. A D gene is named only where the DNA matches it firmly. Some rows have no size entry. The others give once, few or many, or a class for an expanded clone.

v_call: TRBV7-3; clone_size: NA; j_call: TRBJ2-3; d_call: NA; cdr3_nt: TGTGCCAGCAGCCACCCCTCGATGGCGGGTGATACGCAGTATTTT; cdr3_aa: CASSHPSMAGDTQYF
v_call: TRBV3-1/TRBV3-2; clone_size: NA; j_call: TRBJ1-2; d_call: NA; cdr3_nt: TGTGCCAGCAGCCAATTGGGGGCCTTCTATGGCTACACCTTC; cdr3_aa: CASSQLGAFYGYTF
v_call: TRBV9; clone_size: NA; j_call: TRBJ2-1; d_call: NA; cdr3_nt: TGTGCCAGCAGCGTAAGGACGGGAAGCTCCTACAATGAGCAGTTCTTC; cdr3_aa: CASSVRTGSSYNEQFF
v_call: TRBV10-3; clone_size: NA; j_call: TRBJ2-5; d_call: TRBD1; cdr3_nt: TGTGCCAGCAGACAGGGTGATTTTCACCAAGAGACCCAGTACTTC; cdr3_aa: CASRQGDFHQETQYF
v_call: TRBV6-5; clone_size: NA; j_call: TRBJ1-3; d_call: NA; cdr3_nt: TGTGCCAGCAGTCCGGGGGGGGTTGGAAACACCATATATTTT; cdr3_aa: CASSPGGVGNTIYF
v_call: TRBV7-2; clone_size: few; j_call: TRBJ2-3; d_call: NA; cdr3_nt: TGTGCCAGCAGCTCTAGGGGGTGGACGTCGGACACAGATACGCAGTATTTT; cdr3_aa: CASSSRGWTSDTDTQYF
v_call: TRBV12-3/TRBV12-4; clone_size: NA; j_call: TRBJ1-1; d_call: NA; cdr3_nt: TGTGCCAGCAGCGCGACTCGGAACACTGAAGCTTTCTTT; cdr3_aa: CASSATRNTEAFF
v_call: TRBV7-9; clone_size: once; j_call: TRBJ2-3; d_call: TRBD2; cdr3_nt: TGTGCCAGCAGCTTACCACGAGCGGGGGGCTCACGAGATACGCAGTATTTT; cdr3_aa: CASSLPRAGGSRDTQYF
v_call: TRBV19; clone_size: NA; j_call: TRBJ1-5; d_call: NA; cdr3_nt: TGTGCCAGTAGTATAACCGTGGGCAGTCCTAATCAGCCCCAGCATTTT; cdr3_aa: CASSITVGSPNQPQHF
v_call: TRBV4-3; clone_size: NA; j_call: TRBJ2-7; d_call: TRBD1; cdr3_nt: TGCGCCAGCAGCCAACTCCAATCCGGGACAGGGGCAGATTCCTACGAGCAGTACTTC; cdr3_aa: CASSQLQSGTGADSYEQYF
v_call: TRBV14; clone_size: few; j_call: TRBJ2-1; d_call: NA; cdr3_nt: TGTGCCAGCAGCCAAGATTTGGGCAGTTACAATGAGCAGTTCTTC; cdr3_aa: CASSQDLGSYNEQFF
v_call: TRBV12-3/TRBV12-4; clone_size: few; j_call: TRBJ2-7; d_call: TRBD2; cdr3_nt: TGTGCCAGCTCAACTAGCGGACGCTACGAGCAGTACTTC; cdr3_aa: CASSTSGRYEQYF
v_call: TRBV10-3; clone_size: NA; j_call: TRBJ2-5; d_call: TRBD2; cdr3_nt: TGTGCCATCAGGAGAGGATTGGAGCGGGGGGAAGAGACCCAGTACTTC; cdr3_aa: CAIRRGLERGEETQYF
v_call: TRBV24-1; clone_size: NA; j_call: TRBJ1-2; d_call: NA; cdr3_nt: TGTGCCACCAGTCCGGTGACAAGGTATGGCTACACCTTC; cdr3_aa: CATSPVTRYGYTF
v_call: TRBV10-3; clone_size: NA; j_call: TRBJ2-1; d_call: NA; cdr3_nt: TGTGCCATCAGTGATTACGGGCGGGGAGCCAATGAGCAGTTCTTC; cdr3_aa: CAISDYGRGANEQFF
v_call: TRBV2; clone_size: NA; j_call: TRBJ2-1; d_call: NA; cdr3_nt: TGTGCCAGCAGTGCCAGCGGCCATACTAGGTGGCATGAGCAGTTCTTC; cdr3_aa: CASSASGHTRWHEQFF
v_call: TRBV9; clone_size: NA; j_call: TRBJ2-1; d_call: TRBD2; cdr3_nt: TGTGCCAGCAGCGTAGACAGGCTAGCGGGGGACTACAATGAGCAGTTCTTC; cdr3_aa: CASSVDRLAGDYNEQFF
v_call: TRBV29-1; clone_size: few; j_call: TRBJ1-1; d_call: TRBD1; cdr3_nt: TGCAGCGTTGGGGGACAGGGCCTGAACACTGAAGCTTTCTTT; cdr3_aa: CSVGGQGLNTEAFF
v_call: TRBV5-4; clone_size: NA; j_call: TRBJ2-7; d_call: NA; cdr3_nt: TGTGCCAGCAGCCCCCGCGGCGCCTACGAGCAGTACTTC; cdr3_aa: CASSPRGAYEQYF
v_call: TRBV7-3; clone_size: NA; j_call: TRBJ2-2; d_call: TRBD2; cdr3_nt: TGTGCCAGCAGCTTGGTTACTAGCGGGTTCGCGAACACCGGGGAGCTGTTTTTT; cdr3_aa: CASSLVTSGFANTGELFF
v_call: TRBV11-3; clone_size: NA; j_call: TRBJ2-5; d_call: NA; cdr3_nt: TGTGCCAGCAGCTCGGGGGAGACCCAGTACTTC; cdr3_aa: CASSSGETQYF
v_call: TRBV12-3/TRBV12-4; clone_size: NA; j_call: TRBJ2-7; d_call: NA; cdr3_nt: TGTGCCAGCAGTTTAGGTGGCATCTACGAGCAGTACTTC; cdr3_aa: CASSLGGIYEQYF
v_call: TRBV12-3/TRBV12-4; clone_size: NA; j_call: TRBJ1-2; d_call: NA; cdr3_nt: TGTGCCAGCAGTCCCCAGGGAAACTATGGCTACACCTTC; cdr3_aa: CASSPQGNYGYTF
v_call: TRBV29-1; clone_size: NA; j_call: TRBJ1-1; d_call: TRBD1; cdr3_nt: TGCAGCGCCGTGGGGCAGGGGGCTGCGAACACTGAAGCTTTCTTT; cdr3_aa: CSAVGQGAANTEAFF
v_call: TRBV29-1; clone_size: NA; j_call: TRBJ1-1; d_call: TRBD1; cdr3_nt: TGCAGCGGCGGGGGACAGGGGGGTAGCCCCGAAGCTTTCTTT; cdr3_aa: CSGGGQGGSPEAFF
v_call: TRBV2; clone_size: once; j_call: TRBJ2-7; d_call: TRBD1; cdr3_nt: TGTGCCAGCAGCCCTTGGACAGGGGTCGACGAGCAGTACTTC; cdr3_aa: CASSPWTGVDEQYF
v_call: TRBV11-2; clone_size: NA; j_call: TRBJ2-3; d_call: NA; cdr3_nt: TGTGCCAGCAGCTATATGCGGACTCCAGACGGCACAGATACGCAGTATTTT; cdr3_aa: CASSYMRTPDGTDTQYF
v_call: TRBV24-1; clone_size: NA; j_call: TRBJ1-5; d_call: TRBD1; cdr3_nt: TGTGCCACCAGTGAAGGACAGGGCAGCAATCAGCCCCAGCATTTT; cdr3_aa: CATSEGQGSNQPQHF
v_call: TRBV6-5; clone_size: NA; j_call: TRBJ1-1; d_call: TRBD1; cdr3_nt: TGTGCCAGCAGTACCCGACAGGGAGGAGCTTTCTTT; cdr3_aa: CASSTRQGGAFF
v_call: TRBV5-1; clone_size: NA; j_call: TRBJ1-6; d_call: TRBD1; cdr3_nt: TGCGCCAGCAGCTTGGGGGACAGTAATTCACCCCTCCACTTT; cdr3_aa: CASSLGDSNSPLHF
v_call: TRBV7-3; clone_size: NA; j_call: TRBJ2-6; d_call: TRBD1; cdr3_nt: TGTGCCAGCAGCCCGGGACAGGGACACGTCCTGACTTTC; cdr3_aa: CASSPGQGHVLTF
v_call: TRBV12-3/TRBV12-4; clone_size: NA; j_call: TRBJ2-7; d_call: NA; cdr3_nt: TGTGCCAGCAGTTTTCAGGGCCACGAGCAGTACTTC; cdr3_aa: CASSFQGHEQYF
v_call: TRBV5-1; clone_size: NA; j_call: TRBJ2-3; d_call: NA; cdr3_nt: TGCGCCAGCAGCTTGGATTGGGCTAGCACAGATACGCAGTATTTT; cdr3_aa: CASSLDWASTDTQYF
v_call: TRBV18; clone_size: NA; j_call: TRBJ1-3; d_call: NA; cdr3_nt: TGTGCCAGCTCACCTACCGGGACAAATTCTGGAAACACCATATATTTT; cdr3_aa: CASSPTGTNSGNTIYF
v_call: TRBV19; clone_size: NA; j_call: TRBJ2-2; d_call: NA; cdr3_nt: TGTGCCAGTAGTATAGATCGGGCTAGCCCCGGGGAGCTGTTTTTT; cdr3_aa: CASSIDRASPGELFF
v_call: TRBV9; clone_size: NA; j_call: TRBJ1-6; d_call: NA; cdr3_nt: TGTGCCAGCAGCGTAGGTACAGGAGCAAGTAATTCACCCCTCCACTTT; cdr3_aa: CASSVGTGASNSPLHF
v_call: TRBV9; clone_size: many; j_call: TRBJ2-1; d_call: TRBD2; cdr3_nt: TGTGCCAGCAGCGTCGAGCCGGGACTAGCGGGAGCCAATGAGCAGTTCTTC; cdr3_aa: CASSVEPGLAGANEQFF
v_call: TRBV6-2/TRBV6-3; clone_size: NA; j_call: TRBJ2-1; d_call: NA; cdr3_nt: TGTGCCAGCAGTTACATTTCCCCTCGGAATGAGCAGTTCTTC; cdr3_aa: CASSYISPRNEQFF
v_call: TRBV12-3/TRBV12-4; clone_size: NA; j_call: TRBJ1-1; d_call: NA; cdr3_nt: TGTGCCAGCAGAGCCGAGATGAACACTGAAGCTTTCTTT; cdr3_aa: CASRAEMNTEAFF
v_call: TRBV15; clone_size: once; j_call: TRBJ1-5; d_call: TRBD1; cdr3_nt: TGTGCCACCAGCAGGCCTACAGGGGCCCGCGGCCAGCCCCAGCATTTT; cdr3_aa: CATSRPTGARGQPQHF
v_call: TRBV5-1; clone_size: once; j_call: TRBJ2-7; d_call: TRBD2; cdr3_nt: TGCGCCAGCAGCCCGTCCCCTAGCGGTCCCTACGAGCAGTACTTC; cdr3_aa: CASSPSPSGPYEQYF
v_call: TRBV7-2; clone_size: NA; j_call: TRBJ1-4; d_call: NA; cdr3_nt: TGTGCCAGCGTCGGGGATGTTAATGAAAAACTGTTTTTT; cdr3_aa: CASVGDVNEKLFF
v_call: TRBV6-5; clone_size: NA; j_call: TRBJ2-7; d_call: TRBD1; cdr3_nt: TGTGCCAGCAGTCGGGACAGGGTAAGGTATTACGAGCAGTACTTC; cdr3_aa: CASSRDRVRYYEQYF
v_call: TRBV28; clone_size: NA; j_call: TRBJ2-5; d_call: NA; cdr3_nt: TGTGCCAGCACCATGGACGGACTGCACCAAGAGACCCAGTACTTC; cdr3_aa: CASTMDGLHQETQYF
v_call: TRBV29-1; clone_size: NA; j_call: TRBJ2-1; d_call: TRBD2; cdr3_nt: TGCAGCACTTCTAGCGGGAGGGCCCAGGAGCAGTTCTTC; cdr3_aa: CSTSSGRAQEQFF
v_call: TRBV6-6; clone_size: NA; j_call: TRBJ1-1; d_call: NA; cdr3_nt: TGTGCCAGCAGTCCCCGGGACTTGATTCTGAACACTGAAGCTTTCTTT; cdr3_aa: CASSPRDLILNTEAFF
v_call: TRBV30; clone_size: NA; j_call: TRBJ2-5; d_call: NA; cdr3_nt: TGTGCCTGGAGTGGAGATTCCCTAGAGACCCAGTACTTC; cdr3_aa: CAWSGDSLETQYF
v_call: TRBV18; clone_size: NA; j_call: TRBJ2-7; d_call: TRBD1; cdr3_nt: TGTGCCAGCTCACCACAGGGGACAGGGGCTACCTACGAGCAGTACTTC; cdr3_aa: CASSPQGTGATYEQYF
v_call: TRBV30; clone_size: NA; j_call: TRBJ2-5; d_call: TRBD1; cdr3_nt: TGTGCCTGGAGTGACAGGGGGCCCCAAGAGACCCAGTACTTC; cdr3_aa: CAWSDRGPQETQYF
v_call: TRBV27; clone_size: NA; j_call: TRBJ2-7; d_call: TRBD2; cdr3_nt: TGTGCCAGCAGTCCGCGACTAGCGGTCGGAGAGTACTTC; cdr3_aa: CASSPRLAVGEYF
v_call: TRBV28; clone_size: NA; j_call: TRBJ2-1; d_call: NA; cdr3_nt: TGTGCCAGCAGTTTCGGGATTTGGAATGAGCAGTTCTTC; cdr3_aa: CASSFGIWNEQFF
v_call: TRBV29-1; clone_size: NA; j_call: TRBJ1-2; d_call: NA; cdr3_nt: TGCAGCGGGCGGGACTCCGAAGCTAACTATGGCTACACCTTC; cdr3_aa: CSGRDSEANYGYTF